This TCR beta chain came from a study of blood T cell repertoires in COVID-19. Study information: Whether acute or convalescent, the COVID-19 samples came from the United States, Italy and Spain. Nucleic acid was either cDNA or gDNA, and it came from T cells, B-cell-depleted T cells, or PBMCs.

Per the original methods: For nucleated cells, counts were estimated from reference gene primer amplification. Using immunoSEQ multiplex PCR, the repertoire was profiled, and TCRdb retains in-frame clones only, with some absent. V, J and clone size derive from that table, while D and trimming were established from the DNA sequence. The sample shows 170,000 or so clones, roughly 80% of them seen only once. The trim removed 5 bases at V and 7 bases at J, leaving 8 bases unmatched. This CDR3 spans 15 amino acids. Per germline, CDR1 MDHEN and CDR2 SYDVKM. The sequencing sample was made of peripheral blood. This clonotype originated in a human donor in a cohort sampled during active COVID-19. This chain connects TRBV28 to TRBJ1-3, with 10 bases identical to TRBD1. The CDR3 nucleotides read TGTGCCAGCAGTGGGGACAGGGGAATAGTGAACACCATATATTTT. Translation gives CASSGDRGIVNTIYF.